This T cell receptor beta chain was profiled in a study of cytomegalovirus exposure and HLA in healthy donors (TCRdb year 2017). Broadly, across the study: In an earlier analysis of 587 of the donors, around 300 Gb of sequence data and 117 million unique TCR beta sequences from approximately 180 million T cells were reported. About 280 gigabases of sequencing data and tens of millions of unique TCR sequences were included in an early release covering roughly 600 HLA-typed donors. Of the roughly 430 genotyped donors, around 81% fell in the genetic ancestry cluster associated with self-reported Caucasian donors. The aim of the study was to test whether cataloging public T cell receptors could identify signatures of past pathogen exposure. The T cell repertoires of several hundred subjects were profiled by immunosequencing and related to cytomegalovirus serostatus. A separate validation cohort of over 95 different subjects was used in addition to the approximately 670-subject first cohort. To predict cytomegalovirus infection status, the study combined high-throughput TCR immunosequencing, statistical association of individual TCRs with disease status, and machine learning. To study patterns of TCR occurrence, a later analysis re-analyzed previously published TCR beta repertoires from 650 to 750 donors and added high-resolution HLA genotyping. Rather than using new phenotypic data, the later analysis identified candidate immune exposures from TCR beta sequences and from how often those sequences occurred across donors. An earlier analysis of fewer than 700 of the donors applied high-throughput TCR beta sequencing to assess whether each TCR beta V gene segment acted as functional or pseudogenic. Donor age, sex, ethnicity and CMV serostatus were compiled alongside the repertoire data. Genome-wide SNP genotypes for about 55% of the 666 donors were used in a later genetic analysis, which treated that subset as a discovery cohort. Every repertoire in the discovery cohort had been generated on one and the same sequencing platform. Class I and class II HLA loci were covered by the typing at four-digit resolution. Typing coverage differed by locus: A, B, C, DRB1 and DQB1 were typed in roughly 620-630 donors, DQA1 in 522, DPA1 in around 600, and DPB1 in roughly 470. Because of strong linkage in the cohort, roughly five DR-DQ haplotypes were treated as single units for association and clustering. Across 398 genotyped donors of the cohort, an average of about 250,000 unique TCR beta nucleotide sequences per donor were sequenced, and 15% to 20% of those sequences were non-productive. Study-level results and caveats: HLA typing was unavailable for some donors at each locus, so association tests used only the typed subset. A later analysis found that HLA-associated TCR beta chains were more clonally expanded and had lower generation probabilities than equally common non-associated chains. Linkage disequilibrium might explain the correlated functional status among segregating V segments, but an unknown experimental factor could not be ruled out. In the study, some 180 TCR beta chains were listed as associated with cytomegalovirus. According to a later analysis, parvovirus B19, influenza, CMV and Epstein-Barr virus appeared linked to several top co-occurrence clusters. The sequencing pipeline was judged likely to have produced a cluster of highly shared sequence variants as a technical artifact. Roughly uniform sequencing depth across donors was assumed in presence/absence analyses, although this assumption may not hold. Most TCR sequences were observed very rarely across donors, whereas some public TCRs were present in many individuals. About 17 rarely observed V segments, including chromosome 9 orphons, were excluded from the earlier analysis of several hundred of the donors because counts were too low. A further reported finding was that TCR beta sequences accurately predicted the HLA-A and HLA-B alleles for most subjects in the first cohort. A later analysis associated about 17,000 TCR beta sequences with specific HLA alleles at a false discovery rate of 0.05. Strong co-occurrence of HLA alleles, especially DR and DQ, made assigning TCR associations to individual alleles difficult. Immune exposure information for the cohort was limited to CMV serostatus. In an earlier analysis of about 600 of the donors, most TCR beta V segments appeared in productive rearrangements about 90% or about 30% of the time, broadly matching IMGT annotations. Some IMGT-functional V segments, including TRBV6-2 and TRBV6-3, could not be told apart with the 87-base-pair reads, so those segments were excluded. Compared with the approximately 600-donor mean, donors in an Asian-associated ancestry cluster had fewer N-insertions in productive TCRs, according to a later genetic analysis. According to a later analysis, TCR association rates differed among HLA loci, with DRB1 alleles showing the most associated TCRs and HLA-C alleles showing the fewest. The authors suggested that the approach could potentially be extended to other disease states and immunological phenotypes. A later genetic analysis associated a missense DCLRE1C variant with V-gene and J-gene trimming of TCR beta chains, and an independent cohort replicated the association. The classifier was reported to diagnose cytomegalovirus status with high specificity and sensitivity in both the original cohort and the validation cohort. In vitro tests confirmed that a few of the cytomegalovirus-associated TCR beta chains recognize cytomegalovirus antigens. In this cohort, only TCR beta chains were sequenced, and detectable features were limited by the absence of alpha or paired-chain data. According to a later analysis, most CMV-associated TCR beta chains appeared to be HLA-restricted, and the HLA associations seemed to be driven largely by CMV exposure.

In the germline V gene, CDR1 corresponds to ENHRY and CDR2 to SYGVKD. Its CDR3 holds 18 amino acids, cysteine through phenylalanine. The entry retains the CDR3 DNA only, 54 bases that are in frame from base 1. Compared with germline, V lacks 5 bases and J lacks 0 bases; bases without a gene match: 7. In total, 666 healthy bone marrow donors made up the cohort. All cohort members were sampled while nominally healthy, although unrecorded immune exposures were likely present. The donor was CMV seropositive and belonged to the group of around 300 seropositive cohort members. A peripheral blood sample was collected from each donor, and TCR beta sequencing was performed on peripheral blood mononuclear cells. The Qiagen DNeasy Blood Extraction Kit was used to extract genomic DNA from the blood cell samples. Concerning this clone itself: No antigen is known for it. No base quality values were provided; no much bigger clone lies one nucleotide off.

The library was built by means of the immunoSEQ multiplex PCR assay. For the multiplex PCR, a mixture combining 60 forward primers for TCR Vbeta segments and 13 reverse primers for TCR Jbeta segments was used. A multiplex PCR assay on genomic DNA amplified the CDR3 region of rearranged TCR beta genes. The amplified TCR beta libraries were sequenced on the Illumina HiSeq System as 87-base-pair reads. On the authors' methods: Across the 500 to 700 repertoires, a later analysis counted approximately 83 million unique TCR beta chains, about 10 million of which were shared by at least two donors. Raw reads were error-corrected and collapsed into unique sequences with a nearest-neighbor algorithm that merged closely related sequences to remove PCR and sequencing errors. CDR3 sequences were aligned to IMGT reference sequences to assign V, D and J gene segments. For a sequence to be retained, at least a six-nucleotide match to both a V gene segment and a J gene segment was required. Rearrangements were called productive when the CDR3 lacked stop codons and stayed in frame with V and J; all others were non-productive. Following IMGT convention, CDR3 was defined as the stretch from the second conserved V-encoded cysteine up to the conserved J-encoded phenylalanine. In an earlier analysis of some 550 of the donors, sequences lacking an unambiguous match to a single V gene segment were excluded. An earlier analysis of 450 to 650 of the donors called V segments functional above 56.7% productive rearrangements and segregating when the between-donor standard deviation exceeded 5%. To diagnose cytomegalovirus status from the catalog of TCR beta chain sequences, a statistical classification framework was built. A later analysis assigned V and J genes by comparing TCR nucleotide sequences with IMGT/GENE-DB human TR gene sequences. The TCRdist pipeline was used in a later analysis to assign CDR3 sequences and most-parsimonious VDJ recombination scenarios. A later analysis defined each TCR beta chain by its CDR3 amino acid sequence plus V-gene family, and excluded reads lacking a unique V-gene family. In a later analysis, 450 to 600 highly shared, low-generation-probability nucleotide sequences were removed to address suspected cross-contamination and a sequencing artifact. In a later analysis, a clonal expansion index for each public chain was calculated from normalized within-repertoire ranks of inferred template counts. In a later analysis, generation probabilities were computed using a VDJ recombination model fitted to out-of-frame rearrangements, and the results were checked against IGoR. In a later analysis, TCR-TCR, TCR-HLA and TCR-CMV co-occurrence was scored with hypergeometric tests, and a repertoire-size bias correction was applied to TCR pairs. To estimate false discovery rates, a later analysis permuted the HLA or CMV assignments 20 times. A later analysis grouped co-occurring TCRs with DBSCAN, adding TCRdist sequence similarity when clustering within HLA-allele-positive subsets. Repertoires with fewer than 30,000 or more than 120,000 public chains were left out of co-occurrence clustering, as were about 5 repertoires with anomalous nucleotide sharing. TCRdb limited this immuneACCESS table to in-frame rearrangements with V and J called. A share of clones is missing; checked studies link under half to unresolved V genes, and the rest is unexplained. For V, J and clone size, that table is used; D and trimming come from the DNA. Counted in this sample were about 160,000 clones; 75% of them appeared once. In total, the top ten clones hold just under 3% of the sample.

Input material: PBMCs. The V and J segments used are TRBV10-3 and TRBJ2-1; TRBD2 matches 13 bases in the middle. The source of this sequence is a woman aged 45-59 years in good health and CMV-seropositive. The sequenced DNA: TGTGCCATCAGTAACCCAGGACTAGCGGGGGCCTCCTACAATGAGCAGTTCTTC. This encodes CAISNPGLAGASYNEQFF.